This T cell receptor (beta chain) originates from a study of blood T cell repertoires in COVID-19. Study-wide background: Some COVID-19 samples were acute and others convalescent; all came from the United States, Italy and Spain. Nucleic acid was either cDNA or gDNA, and it came from T cells, B-cell-depleted T cells, or PBMCs.

Authors' processing steps: Cell counts per sample came from amplifying reference gene primers. Generated by immunoSEQ multiplex PCR, the TCRdb table keeps only in-frame clones and is missing some. Clonal size and the V and J genes are those of that table, whereas D and trimming came from the DNA. The sample shows about 180,000 clones, about 81% of them seen only once. This CDR3 is 12 amino acids long. V was shortened by 0 bases and J by 6 bases, with 7 bases between the two germline ends. Germline-derived CDR1 and CDR2 are SGHNT and YYREEE (reference sequence). The receptor was isolated from a woman aged 80 or older with COVID-19, enrolled during active disease. V and J are TRBV5-4 and TRBJ2-7, with a weak D call TRBD1 (6 bases). The sample comprised peripheral blood. CDR3 protein: CASSLGTVEQYF. CDR3 DNA: TGTGCCAGCAGCTTGGGGACAGTCGAGCAGTACTTC.